A selection of T cell receptor beta chains follows, all from one sample in a study of beta chain features in type 1 diabetes. Clones were sequenced by immunoSEQ multiplex PCR, and TCRdb holds only the in-frame ones, with some missing. The sample has over 350,000 clones; roughly 15% are singletons. Sequencing was carried out using naive CD4+ T cells from blood. These receptors originate from a young woman in good health. Both conserved end residues are part of each CDR3. D genes are given only for firm matches. Expanded clones get a size class; other rows say once, few or many, or leave the size out.

d_gene	v_gene	j_gene	abundance	CDR3aa	CDR3nt
NA	TRBV7-9	TRBJ2-3	NA	CASSPQGGTQYF	TGTGCCAGCAGCCCACAGGGAGGGACGCAGTATTTT
NA	TRBV7-9	TRBJ2-1	NA	CASTLRNEQFF	TGTGCCAGCACCCTCCGGAATGAGCAGTTCTTC
TRBD1	TRBV11-2	TRBJ1-1	NA	CASSFGGQGGTEAFF	TGTGCCAGCAGCTTTGGGGGACAGGGAGGGACTGAAGCTTTCTTT
NA	TRBV30	TRBJ1-4	few	CACSKGVSYEKLFF	TGTGCCTGCTCCAAGGGGGTTTCGTACGAAAAACTGTTTTTT
NA	TRBV9	TRBJ1-1	once	CASSVVGGWGTEAFF	TGTGCCAGCAGCGTAGTGGGGGGGTGGGGCACTGAAGCTTTCTTT
TRBD1	TRBV9	TRBJ2-7	NA	CASSVGGQGLREQYF	TGTGCCAGCAGCGTAGGAGGACAGGGTCTGCGGGAGCAGTACTTC
TRBD1	TRBV7-2	TRBJ2-5	few	CASSFQQGAGETQYF	TGTGCCAGCAGTTTCCAACAGGGGGCTGGGGAGACCCAGTACTTC
NA	TRBV9	TRBJ2-7	NA	CASSVAPAAVYEQYF	TGTGCCAGCAGCGTAGCCCCAGCGGCGGTATACGAGCAGTACTTC
NA	TRBV30	TRBJ1-5	NA	CAWSMGGGSQPQHF	TGTGCCTGGAGTATGGGAGGCGGTAGTCAGCCCCAGCATTTT
TRBD2	TRBV5-6	TRBJ2-7	few	CASSWLERDLHEQYF	TGTGCCAGCAGCTGGCTCGAGCGGGACCTTCACGAGCAGTACTTC
TRBD1	TRBV30	TRBJ2-1	NA	CAWSGGTGGPYNEQFF	TGTGCCTGGAGTGGAGGGACAGGGGGACCTTACAATGAGCAGTTCTTC
NA	TRBV7-8	TRBJ2-2	NA	CASSFKQGSGELFF	TGTGCCAGCAGCTTCAAACAGGGAAGCGGGGAGCTGTTTTTT
TRBD2	TRBV29-1	TRBJ2-1	few	CSVAGRGIYNEQFF	TGCAGCGTTGCGGGGAGGGGTATCTACAATGAGCAGTTCTTC
TRBD1	TRBV7-9	TRBJ1-1	few	CASTRTGDTEAFF	TGTGCCAGCACCCGGACAGGGGACACTGAAGCTTTCTTT
NA	TRBV30	TRBJ1-5	few	CAWSGDSNQPQHF	TGTGCCTGGAGTGGAGATAGCAATCAGCCCCAGCATTTT